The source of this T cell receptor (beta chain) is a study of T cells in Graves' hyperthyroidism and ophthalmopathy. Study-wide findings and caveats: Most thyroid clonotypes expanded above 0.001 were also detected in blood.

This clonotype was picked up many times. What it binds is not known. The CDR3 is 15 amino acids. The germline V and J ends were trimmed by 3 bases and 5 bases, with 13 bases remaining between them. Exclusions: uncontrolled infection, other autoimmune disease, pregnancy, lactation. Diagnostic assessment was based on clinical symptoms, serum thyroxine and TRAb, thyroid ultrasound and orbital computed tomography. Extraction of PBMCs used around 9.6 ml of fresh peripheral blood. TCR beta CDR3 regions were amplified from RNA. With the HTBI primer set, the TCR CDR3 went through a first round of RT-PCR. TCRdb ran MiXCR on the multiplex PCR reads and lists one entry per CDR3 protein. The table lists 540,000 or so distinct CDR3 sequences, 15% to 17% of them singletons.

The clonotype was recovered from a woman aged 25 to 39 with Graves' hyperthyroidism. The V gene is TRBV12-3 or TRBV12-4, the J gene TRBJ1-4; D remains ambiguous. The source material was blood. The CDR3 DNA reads TGTGCCAGCAGTTTTTGGGCAGTCGGGAATGAAAAACTGTTTTTT. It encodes CASSFWAVGNEKLFF.